This TCR beta chain came from a study of T cell responses to AZD1222 COVID-19 vaccine (dated by TCRdb to the early 2020s). For the wider study: Because spike-specific TCR depth and breadth did not differ between the two schedules, AZD1222 recipients who got a second dose at roughly 4 weeks were pooled with those who got a second dose at roughly 12 weeks. TCR sequencing covered 233 trial participants: 200 to 220 given two doses of AZD1222 and 26 given two doses of MenACWY control vaccine. Trial participants were enrolled by age into 18-55, 56-69 and 70-plus year subgroups, with 148, 28 and 57 TCR-sequenced participants respectively.

According to the study, the label for this sample's time point signals: baseline before first vaccination. The vaccinee samples were drawn from two UK trials, COV001 and COV002, one of which was a single-blind randomized controlled phase 2/3 trial testing AZD1222 (ChAdOx1 nCoV-19) in healthy adults. For TCRbeta chain sequencing, PBMC samples from trial participants were taken at day 0 and at day 28 after the second dose. As concerns this clone: Its specific antigen is unknown. The sample holds no much larger clone one base away, and base qualities are not on file.

The CDR3 regions of human TCRbeta chains were analyzed by immunosequencing. As for the authors' bioinformatics: TCRs in the repertoires were compared against a reference library of SARS-CoV-2-specific TCRs that had been generated with the MIRA antigen-specificity platform. Breadth meant the fraction of unique TCRs that were SARS-CoV-2-associated, whereas depth meant the fraction of total T cells that were SARS-CoV-2-associated. Using the MIRA data, every spike-specific TCR was mapped to the spike region that the TCR reacted to and assigned to either a CD4 or a CD8 class. Log10-transformed breadth and depth values were compared by one-way ANOVA with Sidak's multiple comparisons tests. In TCRdb, the immuneACCESS table is reduced to in-frame sequences with V and J assigned. These tables do not hold every clone; where another copy was compared, an unresolved V gene accounts for under half, and the others remain unexplained. V and J calls and clone size are those listed in that table; D and trimming were worked out from the DNA. In all, the sample holds 25,000 to 35,000 clones, and under 90% of those were seen once. The ten largest account for over 1% of the sample.

The CDR3 runs 16 residues from the cysteine to the phenylalanine. The read is trimmed to its CDR3 DNA, 48 bases read in frame from base 1. Taken from the germline V gene, the CDR1 and CDR2 loops are SGHDT and YYEEEE. Relative to germline, V is 3 bases shorter and J is 2 bases shorter, with 12 bases between their ends. Paper-wide results and their limitations: Conclusions about previously exposed vaccinees are limited, since just six or seven AZD1222 recipients were seropositive for SARS-CoV-2 at baseline. The whole spike protein was spanned by vaccine-associated CD4 TCRs, and dominant responses were seen in regions 160-218 and 743-854. Reportedly, close to half of the unique spike-specific TCRs recognized epitopes lying outside the regions that are mutated in the B.1.351 and B.1.1.7 variants. Because no samples from the day 14 peak response were available, repertoires could be characterized only after the peak T cell response. In the small 56-69-year group, the increase in depth fell short of significance, most likely because of low power. After two AZD1222 doses, spike-specific TCR breadth and depth were significantly higher than at day 0 and than in MenACWY recipients. Most participants were white British and females outnumbered males, and the authors suggested that clonal diversity may have been underestimated.

Sequencing used peripheral blood, obtained on day 0 of AZD1222 vaccination. This chain joins TRBV5-6 to TRBJ2-6; the D gene cannot be resolved beyond TRBD1 or TRBD2, each matching 5 bases. The TCR was taken from an adult in good health. The CDR3 region has the sequence CASSWGMGAGANVLTF. The DNA reads TGTGCCAGCAGCTGGGGAATGGGGGCTGGGGCCAACGTCCTGACTTTC.